Listed below are T cell receptor beta chains from one sample, sequenced in a study of monozygotic twins with inflammatory bowel disease. After re-calling the 5' RACE reads, TCRdb lists one entry per CDR3 protein, DNA absent. In all, the sample yields 350,000 to 500,000 distinct CDR3 sequences. The sequencing input was blood. The receptors shown here come from a human donor with ulcerative colitis or Crohn's disease, or a healthy co-twin of an affected twin (not recorded which). Both conserved end residues are part of each CDR3.

v_call: TRBV19; cdr3_length: 13; j_call: TRBJ2-3; cdr3_aa: CASKDVRTDTQYF
v_call: TRBV6-2/TRBV6-3; cdr3_length: 12; j_call: TRBJ1-1; cdr3_aa: CASGQGAPEAFF
v_call: TRBV28; cdr3_length: 13; j_call: TRBJ2-2; cdr3_aa: CASMAGNTGELFF
v_call: TRBV7-2; cdr3_length: 13; j_call: TRBJ2-4; cdr3_aa: CASSPGLAGVQYF
v_call: TRBV20-1; cdr3_length: 16; j_call: TRBJ2-3; cdr3_aa: CSAGRLAGGYTDTQYF
v_call: TRBV19; cdr3_length: 20; j_call: TRBJ2-6; cdr3_aa: CASSKVTPTQTISGANVLTF
v_call: TRBV7-2; cdr3_length: 15; j_call: TRBJ1-6; cdr3_aa: CASSPGTGTSSPLHF
v_call: TRBV10-3; cdr3_length: 13; j_call: TRBJ1-2; cdr3_aa: CAISWERTEGYTF
v_call: TRBV7-9; cdr3_length: 13; j_call: TRBJ2-1; cdr3_aa: CASSHTNFNEQFF
v_call: TRBV19; cdr3_length: 15; j_call: TRBJ2-7; cdr3_aa: CASSIVGQGLYEQYF
v_call: TRBV7-6; cdr3_length: 17; j_call: TRBJ2-1; cdr3_aa: CASSMSPGLAVYNEQFF
v_call: TRBV28; cdr3_length: 11; j_call: TRBJ2-1; cdr3_aa: CASSLSGEQFF
v_call: TRBV21-1; cdr3_length: 18; j_call: TRBJ2-7; cdr3_aa: CASSKAEVSEDASYEQYF
v_call: TRBV3-1; cdr3_length: 15; j_call: TRBJ2-7; cdr3_aa: CASSPRQLVSVEQYF
v_call: TRBV30; cdr3_length: 14; j_call: TRBJ2-2; cdr3_aa: CAWSAAANTGELFF
v_call: TRBV12-3/TRBV12-4; cdr3_length: 14; j_call: TRBJ2-5; cdr3_aa: CASNRGQGEETQYF
v_call: TRBV18; cdr3_length: 13; j_call: TRBJ2-7; cdr3_aa: CASSPQNRDEQYF
v_call: TRBV5-1; cdr3_length: 15; j_call: TRBJ2-1; cdr3_aa: CASSLFTSSYNEQFF
v_call: TRBV5-8; cdr3_length: 16; j_call: TRBJ2-5; cdr3_aa: CASSFAAGGGTETQYF
v_call: TRBV5-1; cdr3_length: 16; j_call: TRBJ2-2; cdr3_aa: CASSIGGRSSTGELFF
v_call: TRBV20-1; cdr3_length: 11; j_call: TRBJ2-1; cdr3_aa: CSTGGAGEQFF
v_call: TRBV10-3; cdr3_length: 11; j_call: TRBJ2-1; cdr3_aa: CAISESHEQFF
v_call: TRBV4-2; cdr3_length: 16; j_call: TRBJ2-3; cdr3_aa: CASSQDLAGTTDTQYF
v_call: TRBV10-3; cdr3_length: 14; j_call: TRBJ2-3; cdr3_aa: CAISVGKSTDTQYF
v_call: TRBV29-1; cdr3_length: 14; j_call: TRBJ2-7; cdr3_aa: CSVEGLAGHYEQYF
v_call: TRBV5-1; cdr3_length: 15; j_call: TRBJ2-5; cdr3_aa: CASSLGPGWEETQYF
v_call: TRBV20-1; cdr3_length: 20; j_call: TRBJ2-7; cdr3_aa: CSARAHPGQGTTTASYEQYF
v_call: TRBV12-3/TRBV12-4; cdr3_length: 13; j_call: TRBJ2-5; cdr3_aa: CASSLGQVETQYF
v_call: TRBV5-1; cdr3_length: 14; j_call: TRBJ2-3; cdr3_aa: CASREGGAEDTQYF
v_call: TRBV3-1; cdr3_length: 14; j_call: TRBJ2-1; cdr3_aa: CASSQEGAGNLGFF
v_call: TRBV29-1; cdr3_length: 11; j_call: TRBJ2-1; cdr3_aa: CSVGGPNEQFF
v_call: TRBV4-3; cdr3_length: 14; j_call: TRBJ1-1; cdr3_aa: CASSQLTGGTEAFF
v_call: TRBV5-1; cdr3_length: 14; j_call: TRBJ1-1; cdr3_aa: CASSSTEGRTEAFF
v_call: TRBV2; cdr3_length: 14; j_call: TRBJ2-1; cdr3_aa: CASSRGALGNEQFF
v_call: TRBV7-9; cdr3_length: 15; j_call: TRBJ1-4; cdr3_aa: CASSPGYGAGEKLFF
v_call: TRBV19; cdr3_length: 15; j_call: TRBJ2-1; cdr3_aa: CASSMDSGSYNEQFF
v_call: TRBV3-1; cdr3_length: 14; j_call: TRBJ1-2; cdr3_aa: CASSRAPALDGYTF
v_call: TRBV4-1; cdr3_length: 12; j_call: TRBJ1-1; cdr3_aa: CASSQVDRPPHF
v_call: TRBV7-2; cdr3_length: 13; j_call: TRBJ1-2; cdr3_aa: CASNGGADYGYTF
v_call: TRBV20-1; cdr3_length: 15; j_call: TRBJ2-7; cdr3_aa: CSARDLVGGAYEQYF
v_call: TRBV20-1; cdr3_length: 14; j_call: TRBJ2-1; cdr3_aa: CSARGWGEGNEQFF
v_call: TRBV24-1; cdr3_length: 13; j_call: TRBJ1-2; cdr3_aa: CATSRRGQGGYTF
v_call: TRBV5-6; cdr3_length: 14; j_call: TRBJ1-5; cdr3_aa: CASSPSRQNQPQHF